A selection of T cell receptor beta chains follows, all from one sample in a study of regulatory T cells in long-lasting Graves disease. TCRdb recomputed calls from the multiplex PCR reads with MiXCR, one row per CDR3 protein. The profile covers 650,000 to 700,000 distinct CDR3 sequences, with around 30% appearing a single time and under 50% taken by the ten largest. The specimen was peripheral blood mononuclear cells (PBMCs), collected when the disease was refractory, from a patient treated with antithyroid drugs. The receptor source for this set is a female donor with Graves disease. Each CDR3 is given with its conserved first and last residue. A D gene is named only where the DNA matches it firmly. A clone size is listed for some rows: how often the clone was seen (once, few, many), or a class if it is expanded.

d_gene	v_gene	len	j_gene	abundance	CDR3nt	CDR3aa
-	TRBV4-1	12	TRBJ2-5	-	TGCGCCAGCAGCCAAGATAAGAGGACCCAGTACTTC	CASSQDKRTQYF
-	TRBV19	15	TRBJ1-1	-	TGTGCCAGTAGTATGGCCTCCGGGGTGTCAGCTGAAGCTTTCTTT	CASSMASGVSAEAFF
-	TRBV9	17	TRBJ1-1	-	TGTGCCAGCAGCGACCTCAGGGCGGACGGACGCAGCCCTGAAGCTTTCTTT	CASSDLRADGRSPEAFF
-	TRBV30	11	TRBJ1-5	few	TGTGCCTGGAGTGTCACGAAGCCCCAGCATTTT	CAWSVTKPQHF
TRBD2	TRBV29-1	18	TRBJ2-5	many	TGCAGCGTTGATGTCGGGACTAGCGGAGCCTACCTCCAAGAGACCCAGTACTTC	CSVDVGTSGAYLQETQYF
-	TRBV27	17	TRBJ1-3	few	TGTGCCAGCAGTCCTTCCCGCCGGGGCCTCTCTGGAAACACCATATATTTT	CASSPSRRGLSGNTIYF
TRBD1	TRBV13	13	TRBJ1-2	-	TGTGCCAGCAGCTTCCGGGACAGCTTTGGCTACACCTTC	CASSFRDSFGYTF
-	TRBV12-3/TRBV12-4	15	TRBJ1-2	-	TGTGCCAGCAGTTTTTTCGGCAGGAGAGGCTATGGCTACACCTTC	CASSFFGRRGYGYTF
TRBD1	TRBV2	13	TRBJ1-1	many	TGTGCCAGCAGCCGACAGGGACCCACTGAAGCTTTCTTT	CASSRQGPTEAFF
TRBD2	TRBV29-1	14	TRBJ2-2	-	TGCAGCGTTGAACGAGCGGGAGAGGTCGGGGAGCTGTTTTTT	CSVERAGEVGELFF
-	TRBV10-3	12	TRBJ1-5	-	TGTGCCACGAAACCCTCCGGTCAGCCCCAGCATTTT	CATKPSGQPQHF
-	TRBV20-1	15	TRBJ1-1	few	TGCAGTGCTAGAGACGATCCCTATGGGAACACTGAAGCTTTCTTT	CSARDDPYGNTEAFF
-	TRBV12-3/TRBV12-4	16	TRBJ2-6	many	TGTGCCAGCAGTTTATCGAGGATCTCTGGGGCCAACGTCCTGACTTTC	CASSLSRISGANVLTF
-	TRBV12-3/TRBV12-4	12	TRBJ1-1	many	TGTGCCAGCAGCTTAGTGCAGGGTGAAGCTTTCTTT	CASSLVQGEAFF
-	TRBV3-1	16	TRBJ2-7	few	TGTGCCAGCAGCCAAGGTAGCGGCCAAGCCACCTACGAGCAGTACTTC	CASSQGSGQATYEQYF
TRBD2	TRBV12-3/TRBV12-4	16	TRBJ2-2	few	TGTGCCAGCATCCTGGGAGCGGGAGTGCAAACCGGGGAGCTGTTTTTT	CASILGAGVQTGELFF
-	TRBV30	13	TRBJ1-6	few	TGTGCCTGGAGTGGGATGTCTAATTCACCCCTCCACTTT	CAWSGMSNSPLHF
-	TRBV6-1	14	TRBJ1-5	few	TGTGCCAGCAGAGGCAGGGAGGAACGGGGACCCCAGCATTTT	CASRGREERGPQHF
-	TRBV9	14	TRBJ1-6	-	TGTGCCAGCAGCGTAGAGGAGACCATGACACCCCTCCACTTT	CASSVEETMTPLHF
TRBD1	TRBV30	13	TRBJ2-5	-	TGTGCCCGGAGCCAGGGGGCGACAGAGACCCAGTACTTC	CARSQGATETQYF
-	TRBV30	12	TRBJ1-2	few	TGTGCCTGGAAGACCGGGCCCTATGGCTACACCTTC	CAWKTGPYGYTF
-	TRBV6-9	14	TRBJ2-5	many	TGTGCCAGCAGTTACTCAAACAGCCAAGAGACCCAGTACTTC	CASSYSNSQETQYF
TRBD2	TRBV6-1	15	TRBJ2-1	-	TGTGCCAGCACACCCGGACTAGCGGGAGTAAATGAGCAGTTCTTC	CASTPGLAGVNEQFF
-	TRBV12-3/TRBV12-4	14	TRBJ2-5	many	TGTGCCAGCGCAAACAGGGTAGGGAGGGAGACCCAGTACTTC	CASANRVGRETQYF
TRBD1	TRBV7-3	16	TRBJ2-2	few	TGTGCCAGCAGCCACGACAGGGGGCTGAACACCGGGGAGCTGTTTTTT	CASSHDRGLNTGELFF
TRBD1	TRBV6-2/TRBV6-3	13	TRBJ1-6	few	TGTGCCAGCAGTTTTCCGGACAGGGGAACCCTCCACTTT	CASSFPDRGTLHF
TRBD2	TRBV2	14	TRBJ2-7	many	TGTGCCAGCAGGGCTAGCGGGAGTGTCTACGAGCAGTACTTC	CASRASGSVYEQYF
TRBD2	TRBV7-2	15	TRBJ2-1	few	TGTGCCAGCAGCTTAGTCCCTAGCGGGAAGTATGAGCAGTTCTTC	CASSLVPSGKYEQFF
TRBD1	TRBV11-2	19	TRBJ2-6	-	TGTGCCAGCAGCTTAGGGGGACAGGGAGCACTCTCTGGGGCCAACGTCCTGACTTTC	CASSLGGQGALSGANVLTF
TRBD2	TRBV27	14	TRBJ2-7	-	TGTGCCACCCTAACGCGGGGGTCCGGGAACGAGCAGTACTTC	CATLTRGSGNEQYF
-	TRBV20-1	14	TRBJ1-1	few	TGCAGTGCTAGAGATCGAGCGCTGAACACTGAAGCTTTCTTT	CSARDRALNTEAFF
-	TRBV6-1	14	TRBJ1-1	many	TGTGCCAGCATGCTGACAGCTCAGTTGTTTGAAGCTTTCTTT	CASMLTAQLFEAFF
-	TRBV19	16	TRBJ1-1	-	TGTGCCAGTAGTATACAGCTCCATCGGGCGGACACTGAAGCTTTCTTT	CASSIQLHRADTEAFF
-	TRBV25-1	12	TRBJ1-2	-	TGTGCCACCCTCTTTGGGAACTATGGCTACACCTTC	CATLFGNYGYTF
TRBD1	TRBV7-7	14	TRBJ2-5	-	TGTGCCAGCAGCTTTGGGCCGACAGGGGAGACCCAGTACTTC	CASSFGPTGETQYF
TRBD1	TRBV29-1	16	TRBJ1-3	-	TGCAGCGTTGTCCCCGGGACAGATCGCTCTGGAAACACCATATATTTT	CSVVPGTDRSGNTIYF
-	TRBV12-3/TRBV12-4	15	TRBJ1-5	few	TGTGCCAGCAGTTTAGGGGGGGCCAGAGGTCAGCCCCAGCATTTT	CASSLGGARGQPQHF
-	TRBV18	13	TRBJ1-2	-	TGTGCCAGCTCACCGGAGGGGAACTATGGCTACACCTTC	CASSPEGNYGYTF
TRBD1	TRBV19	15	TRBJ1-1	-	TGTGCCAGTAGTGTCCCGATCAGGGGGAGCACTGAAGCTTTCTTT	CASSVPIRGSTEAFF
TRBD2	TRBV19	14	TRBJ2-5	-	TGTGCCAGTAGTCCGGGAGGTGTCGGAGAGACCCAGTACTTC	CASSPGGVGETQYF
-	TRBV9	15	TRBJ1-2	-	TGTGCCAGCAGCGCACACAACCCCTCGGACTATGGCTACACCTTC	CASSAHNPSDYGYTF
-	TRBV11-2	15	TRBJ1-2	many	TGTGCCAGCAGCTTAGGTATAGGGGTGGACTATGGCTACACCTTC	CASSLGIGVDYGYTF
-	TRBV27	14	TRBJ1-1	-	TGTGCCAGCAGTTTACGAACAGGGAGCACTGAAGCTTTCTTT	CASSLRTGSTEAFF
TRBD2	TRBV4-1	18	TRBJ2-5	-	TGCGCCAGCAGCCCCCGGGGGGGACTAGCGGGAGCGAGTGAGACCCAGTACTTC	CASSPRGGLAGASETQYF
-	TRBV14	15	TRBJ1-1	once	TGTGCCAGCAGCCAAGAAGCGCTCCCGGGGACTGAAGCTTTCTTT	CASSQEALPGTEAFF
TRBD1	TRBV6-2/TRBV6-3	16	TRBJ1-2	many	TGTGCCAGCAGTGAAGCCCGACAGGGGAGCAACTATGGCTACACCTTC	CASSEARQGSNYGYTF
TRBD2	TRBV6-1	15	TRBJ2-7	few	TGTGCCAGCAAAACAGGACTAGCGGTTACCTACGAGCAGTACTTC	CASKTGLAVTYEQYF